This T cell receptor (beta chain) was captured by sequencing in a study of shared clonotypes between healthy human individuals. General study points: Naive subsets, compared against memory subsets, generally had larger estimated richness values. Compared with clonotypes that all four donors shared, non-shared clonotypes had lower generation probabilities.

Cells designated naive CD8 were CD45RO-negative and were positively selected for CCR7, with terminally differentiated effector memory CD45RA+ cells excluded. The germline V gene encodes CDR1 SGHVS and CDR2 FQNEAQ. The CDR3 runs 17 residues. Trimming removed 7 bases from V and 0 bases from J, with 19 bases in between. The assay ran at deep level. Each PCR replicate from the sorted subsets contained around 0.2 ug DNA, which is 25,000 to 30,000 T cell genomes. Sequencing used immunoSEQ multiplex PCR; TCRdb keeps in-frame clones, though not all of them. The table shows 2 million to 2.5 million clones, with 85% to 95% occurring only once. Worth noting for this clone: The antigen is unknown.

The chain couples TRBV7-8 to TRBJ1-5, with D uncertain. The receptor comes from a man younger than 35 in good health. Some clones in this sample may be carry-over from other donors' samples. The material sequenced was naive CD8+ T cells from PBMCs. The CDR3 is CASKLADTQDSNQPQHF. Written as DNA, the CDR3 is TGTGCCAGCAAACTCGCCGACACACAAGATAGCAATCAGCCCCAGCATTTT.